The clone carrying this TCR beta chain occurred many times. Its antigen is undetermined. TCRdb analysed the 5' RACE reads with MiXCR anew, one entry per CDR3 protein. The sample shows about 210,000 distinct CDR3 sequences, roughly 10% of them seen only once. This sample was taken from a study of T-cell memory formation after mild COVID-19. Findings and limits, study-wide: Some SARS-CoV-2-responding clones were already detected in memory before infection. Day 15 to 85 contracting clones showed balanced CD4/CD8; later expanders leaned CD4+. CD4+ clones that contracted lay mainly in CM and EM; CD8+ ones lay in EMRA.

J was trimmed by 2 bases and V by 4 bases; bases with no gene match: 4. Germline CDR1 reads SGHRS; CDR2 reads YFSETQ. The CDR3 contains 14 residues. The chain uses TRBV5-1 and TRBJ2-3; 7 bases are shared with TRBD1. The sample taken for sequencing was PBMCs or a T cell subset sorted from them (not recorded which). The source is a man between 18 and 35 years old who had mild COVID-19 (a few samples of this study predate the infection). Cell type and time point are not known. CDR3 in DNA: TGCGCCAGCAGCCCAGGACAGGCCACAGATACGCAGTATTTT. Translation gives CASSPGQATDTQYF.